This T cell receptor beta chain is drawn from a study of synovial regulatory T cells in juvenile arthritis. Germline CDR1 and CDR2: LGHNA and YSLEER. The CDR3 extends over 20 amino acids. The nucleotide record is missing. Concerning this clone itself: Its matching antigen is unknown.

Regarding the study as a whole: Largely private between patients, iaTreg TCR repertoires showed partial overlap with synovial Teff and blood CPL repertoires.

Measured with immunoSEQ multiplex PCR; TCRdb has only the in-frame clones, and not every one. This table holds 7,700 or so clones. This clonotype was sampled from a donor aged 2-35 years with juvenile idiopathic arthritis. The source material was Treg cells from blood. The subset: remaining (HLA-DR-negative) circulating blood Treg cells. The genes are TRBV4-3 and TRBJ2-1; TCRdb names TRBD2, which stays unverified in the absence of DNA. This CDR3 reads CASSRIGLAEKGRSYNEQFF.